This T cell receptor beta chain was obtained from a study of sequential checkpoint blockade in melanoma. Study details: Patients were randomized 1:1 to nivolumab-then-ipilimumab or ipilimumab-then-nivolumab first-line. Maintenance nivolumab came after either treatment sequence.

Libraries were prepared by immunoSEQ multiplex PCR; TCRdb keeps only in-frame clonotypes and omits some of them. The sample contains over 10,000 clones, roughly 82% of which appear only once. Documented treatment: randomized to nivolumab then ipilimumab (arm A) or the reverse (arm B). No patient had prior DNA-damaging chemotherapy. Live CD3+CD8+ CD19− CD56− cells were sorted from PBMCs. Germline V lookup: CDR1 SGHDT, CDR2 YYEEEE. This CDR3 contains 19 residues. With 4 bases clipped from V and 8 bases from J, the junction kept 26 bases outside the gene matches. Specimen: CD8+ T cells sorted from blood (inferred from file names), collected from a patient given nivolumab and ipilimumab in sequence. This clonotype was obtained from a human donor with melanoma. The chain carries TRBV5-6 and TRBJ1-1; 7 bases fit TRBD1. The CDR3 DNA reads TGTGCCAGCAGCCCACTTCGGACCGGGGACAGAGGAACCCGGGTGGAAGCTTTCTTT. Translating it yields CASSPLRTGDRGTRVEAFF.